Sequencing of this T cell receptor (beta chain) was carried out in a study of T cells expressing NK-cell markers. Study information: Eight donors were sequenced, seven testing HCMV-seropositive and one testing seronegative. Study-wide results and limits: Topping the CD3+CD56-NKG2C+ fraction as well were these clonotypes, in a few donors.

No DNA is given; TCRdb re-called the 5' RACE reads and lists each CDR3 protein once. The ten most abundant clones cover about 19% of a sample with approximately 170,000 distinct CDR3 sequences. Comment on this clonotype: Its antigen is not identified.

CDR3 length: 17 amino acids. Germline V gene data show CDR1 as SGHVS and CDR2 as FQNEAQ. Sample: blood T cells: a sorted CD56 or NKG2C T cell subset, CD4+ or CD8+ T cells, or bulk PBMC T cells (not recorded which). This receptor was identified in a man aged 18-69 years in good health. This chain uses TRBV7-8 with TRBJ2-1; the D call of TRBD1 rests on TCRdb alone, since no DNA is present to check it. CDR3 sequence reads: CASSYPPGGSSYNEQFF.